This section outlines one T cell receptor beta chain sequence together with its context. Enrolled through a virtual design, the participants were between about 18 and 100 years of age and came from about two dozen US areas. Methods used by the authors: Scientists estimated how many nucleated cells there were by amplifying reference gene primers. TCRdb's table, derived via immunoSEQ multiplex PCR, lists solely in-frame clones and lacks some. V and J calls and clone size follow that table, whereas D and trimming were derived from the DNA. The repertoire holds 250,000 to 300,000 clones, with about 86% as singletons. The CDR3 covers 15 residues. V gave up 5 bases and J gave up 0 bases, with 11 bases separating them. CDR1 is MNHEY, CDR2 SMNVEV, per germline (reference sequence). The sample is drawn from a study of blood T cell repertoires in COVID-19. For the study at large: There were acute and convalescent COVID-19 samples, and they came from the United States, Italy and Spain. Nucleic acid was either cDNA or gDNA, and it came from T cells, B-cell-depleted T cells, or PBMCs.

This chain uses TRBV27 with TRBJ2-1; tentatively, D is TRBD2 (5 bases). The clonotype was recovered from a young man with acute COVID-19. Sample: PBMCs or T cells enriched from blood (not recorded which). The CDR3, as DNA: TGTGCCAGCAGTGGGAGCAGCTTCTCCTACAATGAGCAGTTCTTC. Translating it yields CASSGSSFSYNEQFF.